The TCR beta chain described here comes from a study of human T cells and chemical hapten exposure. Study details: Minor volume differences among pooled libraries chiefly drove per-sample TCR yield variation.

TCRdb passed the RACE reads through MiXCR, listing each CDR3 protein once. The data show around 110,000 distinct CDR3 sequences, about 12% seen once. Germline V gene data show CDR1 as SGDLS and CDR2 as YYNGEE. V dropped 4 bases and J dropped 0; count of bases not matched to a gene: 3. The CDR3 contains 14 residues. Only a few counts were recorded for this clonotype. A much larger clone is a single base away; this may be a read error. Sample time point: patch test 1, 2 weeks after DPC sensitization. Treatment noted: therapeutic diphenylcyclopropenone sensitization with weekly scalp DPC. This clonotype was sampled from a woman in her forties or fifties with alopecia areata. Some clones in this sample may be carry-over from other donors' samples. This specimen was whole blood, taken in connection with sensitization to the hapten diphenylcyclopropenone (DPC). The chain is built from TRBV9 and TRBJ2-5; 7 bases are shared with TRBD1. The CDR3 sequence is CASSFGTDQETQYF. The CDR3 DNA sequence: TGTGCCAGCAGCTTCGGGACAGACCAAGAGACCCAGTACTTC.